These 2 T cell receptor beta chains were all obtained from the same sample, sequenced in a study of long-term antiretroviral therapy in people with HIV. Version v3.0 of the immunoSEQ assay was performed at survey level. The method was immunoSEQ multiplex PCR; TCRdb's version includes in-frame clones alone and lacks a portion of them. The top ten hold around 4.5% of the sample, which has some 30,000 clones, around 90% seen once. The source was unsorted PBMCs, collected 5 to 5.5 years after starting antiretroviral therapy. These receptors were collected from a woman aged 40 to 50 with HIV.

This sequence joins TRBV6-1 and TRBJ2-7; 7 bases align to TRBD2. Germline loops: CDR1 MNHNS, CDR2 SASEGT. V was clipped by 0 bases and J by 0 bases; unmatched bases: 2. The CDR3 is made up of 15 amino acids. CDR3 sequence (DNA): TGTGCCAGCAGTGAAGCCAGGGAGGGCTCCTACGAGCAGTACTTC. It encodes CASSEAREGSYEQYF.

This chain connects TRBV5-6 to TRBJ2-7, with 9 bases matching TRBD1. V lost 7 bases and J lost 6; bases outside the gene matches: 8. This CDR3 has 13 residues. Per germline, CDR1 SGHDT and CDR2 YYEEEE. The CDR3 region is CASCRDRETEQYF. The CDR3 nucleotides read TGTGCCAGCTGCCGGGACAGGGAGACCGAGCAGTACTTC.